This is a list of T cell receptor beta chains from one sample in a study of blood T cell repertoires in COVID-19. Measured with immunoSEQ multiplex PCR; TCRdb has only the in-frame clones, and not every one. The sample includes 200,000 to 250,000 clones, roughly 89% of them seen just once. Sequencing was done on a sample of PBMCs or T cells enriched from blood (not recorded which). Receptors were obtained from a woman between 35 and 50 years old who had recovered from COVID-19. CDR3s leave out the opening cysteine and the closing phenylalanine or tryptophan. Fields, in order: V gene, J gene, CDR3 protein.

>TRBV19|TRBJ1-2
ASSSEQPDRGHGYT
>TRBV6-4|TRBJ2-6
ASSLTDRTGANVLT
>TRBV18|TRBJ2-2
ASSPGRNTGELF
>TRBV6-4|TRBJ1-2
ASSDRGYGYT
>TRBV9|TRBJ2-1
ASSPRRQLIYNEQF
>TRBV11-3|TRBJ2-1
ASSLKLAGEGLNEQF
>TRBV5-1|TRBJ1-1
ASSYQQDTEAF
>TRBV7-2|TRBJ2-1
ASSLEGWAGTNEQF
>TRBV19|TRBJ2-1
ASSITSYNEQF
>TRBV7-2|TRBJ1-2
ASSPTGFLYGYT
>TRBV6-2/TRBV6-3|TRBJ1-1
ASSYTGGNTEAF
>TRBV6-5|TRBJ2-1
ASSYSTLAGNEQF
>TRBV29-1|TRBJ1-1
SVWTENTEAF
>TRBV18|TRBJ2-3
ASSPVSLSGSTDTQY
>TRBV4-1|TRBJ1-6
ASSLRGSPLH
>TRBV18|TRBJ2-1
ASSQSGGSRLEQF
>TRBV10-3|TRBJ1-4
AISELEGQKLF